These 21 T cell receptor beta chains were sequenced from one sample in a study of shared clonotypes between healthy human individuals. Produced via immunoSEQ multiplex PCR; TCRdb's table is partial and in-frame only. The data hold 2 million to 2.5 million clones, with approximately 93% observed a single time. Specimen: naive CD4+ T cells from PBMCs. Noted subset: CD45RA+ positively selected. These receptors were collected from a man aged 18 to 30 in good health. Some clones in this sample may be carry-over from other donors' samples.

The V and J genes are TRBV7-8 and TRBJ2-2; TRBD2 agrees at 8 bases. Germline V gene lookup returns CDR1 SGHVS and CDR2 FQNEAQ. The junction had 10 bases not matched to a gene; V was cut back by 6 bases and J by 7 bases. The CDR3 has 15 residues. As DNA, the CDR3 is TGTGCCAGCAGAGGACTAGCCCTATCGTTCGGGGAGCTGTTTTTT. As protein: CASRGLALSFGELFF.

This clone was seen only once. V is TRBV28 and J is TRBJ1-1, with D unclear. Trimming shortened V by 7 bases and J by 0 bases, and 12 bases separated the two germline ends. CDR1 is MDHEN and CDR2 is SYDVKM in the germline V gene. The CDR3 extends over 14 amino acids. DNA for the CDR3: TGTGCCAGCATCCCCACAGCCATGAACACTGAAGCTTTCTTT. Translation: CASIPTAMNTEAFF.

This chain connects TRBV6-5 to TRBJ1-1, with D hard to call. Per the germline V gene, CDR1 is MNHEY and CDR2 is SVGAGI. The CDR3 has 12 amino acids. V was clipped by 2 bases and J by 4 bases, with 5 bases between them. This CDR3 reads CASSYGFTEAFF. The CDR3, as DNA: TGTGCCAGCAGTTACGGTTTCACTGAAGCTTTCTTT.

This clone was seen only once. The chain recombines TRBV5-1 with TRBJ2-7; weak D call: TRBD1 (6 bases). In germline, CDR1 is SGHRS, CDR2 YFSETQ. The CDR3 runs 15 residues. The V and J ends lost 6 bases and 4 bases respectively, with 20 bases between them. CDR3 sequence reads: CASKGTPGTYYEQYF. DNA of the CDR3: TGCGCCAGCAAGGGAACCCCCGGGACATATTACGAGCAGTACTTC.

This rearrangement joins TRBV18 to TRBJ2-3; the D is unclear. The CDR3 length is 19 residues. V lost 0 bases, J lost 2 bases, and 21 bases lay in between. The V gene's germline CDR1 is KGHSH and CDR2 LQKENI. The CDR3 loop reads CASSPPAPHPGSPTDTQYF. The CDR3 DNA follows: TGTGCCAGCTCACCACCTGCTCCTCACCCAGGATCCCCCACAGATACGCAGTATTTT.

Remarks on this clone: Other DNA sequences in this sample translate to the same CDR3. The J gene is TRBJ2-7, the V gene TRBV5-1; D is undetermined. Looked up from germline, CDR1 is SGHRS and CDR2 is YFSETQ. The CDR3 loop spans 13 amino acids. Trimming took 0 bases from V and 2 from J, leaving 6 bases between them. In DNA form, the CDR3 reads TGCGCCAGCAGCTTGGAAGGGCCCTACGAGCAGTACTTC. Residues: CASSLEGPYEQYF. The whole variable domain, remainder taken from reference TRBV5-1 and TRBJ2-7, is KAGVTQTPRYLIKTRGQQVTLSCSPISGHRSVSWYQQTPGQGLQFLFEYFSETQRNKGNFPGRFSGRQFSNSRSEMNVSTLELGDSALYLCASSLEGPYEQYFGPGTRLTVT.

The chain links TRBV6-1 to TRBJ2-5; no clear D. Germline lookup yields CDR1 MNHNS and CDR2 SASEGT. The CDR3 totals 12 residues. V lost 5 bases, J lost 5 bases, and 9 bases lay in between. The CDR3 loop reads CASSRRRETQYF. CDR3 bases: TGTGCCAGCAGTCGGCGAAGGGAGACCCAGTACTTC.

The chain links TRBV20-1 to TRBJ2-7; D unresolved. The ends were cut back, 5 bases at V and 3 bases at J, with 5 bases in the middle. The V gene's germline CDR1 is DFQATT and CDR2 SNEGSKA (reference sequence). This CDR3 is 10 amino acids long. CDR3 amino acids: CSAPIYEQYF. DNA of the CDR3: TGCAGTGCTCCCATCTACGAGCAGTACTTC.

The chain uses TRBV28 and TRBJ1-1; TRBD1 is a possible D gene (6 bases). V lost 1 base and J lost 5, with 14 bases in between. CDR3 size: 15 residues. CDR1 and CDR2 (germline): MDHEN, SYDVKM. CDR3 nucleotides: TGTGCCAGCAGTTTATTTGCCAGGGGAGAAACTGAAGCTTTCTTT. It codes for CASSLFARGETEAFF.

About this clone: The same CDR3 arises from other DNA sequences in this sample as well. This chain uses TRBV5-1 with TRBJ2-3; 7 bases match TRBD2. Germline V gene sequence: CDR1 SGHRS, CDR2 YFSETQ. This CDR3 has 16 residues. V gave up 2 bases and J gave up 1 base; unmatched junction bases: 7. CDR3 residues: CASSFLLAGGTDTQYF. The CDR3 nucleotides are TGCGCCAGCAGCTTTCTTTTGGCGGGAGGCACAGATACGCAGTATTTT.

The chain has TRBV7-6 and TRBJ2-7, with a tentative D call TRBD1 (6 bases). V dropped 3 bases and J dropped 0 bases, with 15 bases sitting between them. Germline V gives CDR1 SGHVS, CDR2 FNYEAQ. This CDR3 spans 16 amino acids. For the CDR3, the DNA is TGTGCCAGCAGCTTGCGTGGGGGCTCCATCTCCTACGAGCAGTACTTC. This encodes CASSLRGGSISYEQYF. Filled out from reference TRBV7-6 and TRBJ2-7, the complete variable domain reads GAGVSQSPRYKVTKRGQDVALRCDPISGHVSLYWYRQALGQGPEFLTYFNYEAQQDKSGLPNDRFSAERPEGSISTLTIQRTEQRDSAMYRCASSLRGGSISYEQYFGPGTRLTVT.

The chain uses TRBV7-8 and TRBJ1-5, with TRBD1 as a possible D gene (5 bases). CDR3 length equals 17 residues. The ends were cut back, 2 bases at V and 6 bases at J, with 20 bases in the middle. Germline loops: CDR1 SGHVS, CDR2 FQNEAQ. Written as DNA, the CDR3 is TGTGCCAGCAGCTTAATAGCGGCGTCTAACAGGCCTCAGCCCCAGCATTTT. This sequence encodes CASSLIAASNRPQPQHF.

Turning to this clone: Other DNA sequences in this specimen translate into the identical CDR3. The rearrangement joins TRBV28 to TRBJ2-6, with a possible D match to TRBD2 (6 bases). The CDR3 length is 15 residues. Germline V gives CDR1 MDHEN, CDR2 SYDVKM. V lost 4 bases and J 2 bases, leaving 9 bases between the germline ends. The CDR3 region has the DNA TGTGCCAGCAGTTCCCCGGGGGCTGGGGCCAACGTCCTGACTTTC. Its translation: CASSSPGAGANVLTF.

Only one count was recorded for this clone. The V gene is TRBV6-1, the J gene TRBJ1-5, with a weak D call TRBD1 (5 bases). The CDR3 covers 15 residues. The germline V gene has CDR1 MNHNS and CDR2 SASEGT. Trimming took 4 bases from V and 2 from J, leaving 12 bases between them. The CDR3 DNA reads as TGTGCCAGCAGTGTGGGGGACGGTCGCAATCAGCCCCAGCATTTT. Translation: CASSVGDGRNQPQHF.

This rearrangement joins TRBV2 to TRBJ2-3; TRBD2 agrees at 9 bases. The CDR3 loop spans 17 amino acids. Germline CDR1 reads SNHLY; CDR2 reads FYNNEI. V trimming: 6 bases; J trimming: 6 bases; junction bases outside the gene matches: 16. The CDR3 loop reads CASSAGLLAGGWDTQYF. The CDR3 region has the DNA TGTGCCAGCAGCGCCGGCCTTCTTGCGGGAGGGTGGGATACGCAGTATTTT.

CDR3 protein: CASSLGLAGETLERNTGELFF. The CDR3, as DNA: TGTGCCAGCAGTTTGGGACTAGCGGGAGAGACGTTAGAACGCAACACCGGGGAGCTGTTTTTT. The V gene is TRBV28, the J gene TRBJ2-2; 14 positions match TRBD2. This CDR3 has 21 amino acids. Germline assignment: CDR1 MDHEN and CDR2 SYDVKM. After removal of 3 bases from V and 2 bases from J, the junction contained 14 bases not matched to a gene.

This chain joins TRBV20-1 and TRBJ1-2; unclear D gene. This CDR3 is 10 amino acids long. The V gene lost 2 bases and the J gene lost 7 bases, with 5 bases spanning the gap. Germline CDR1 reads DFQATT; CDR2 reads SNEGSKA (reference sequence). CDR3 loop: CSARPTGYTF. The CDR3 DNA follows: TGCAGTGCTAGACCCACTGGCTACACCTTC.

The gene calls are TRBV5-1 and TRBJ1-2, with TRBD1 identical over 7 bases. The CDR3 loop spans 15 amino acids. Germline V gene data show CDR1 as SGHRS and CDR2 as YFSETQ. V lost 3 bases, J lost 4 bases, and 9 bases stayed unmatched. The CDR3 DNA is TGCGCCAGCAGCTCGAAGACAGGGCATAGCTATGGCTACACCTTC. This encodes CASSSKTGHSYGYTF.

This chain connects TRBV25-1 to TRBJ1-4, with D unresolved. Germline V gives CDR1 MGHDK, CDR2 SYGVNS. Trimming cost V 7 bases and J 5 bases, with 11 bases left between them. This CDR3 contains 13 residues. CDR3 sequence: CASISGTNEKLFF. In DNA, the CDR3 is TGTGCCAGCATCTCCGGCACGAATGAAAAACTGTTTTTT.

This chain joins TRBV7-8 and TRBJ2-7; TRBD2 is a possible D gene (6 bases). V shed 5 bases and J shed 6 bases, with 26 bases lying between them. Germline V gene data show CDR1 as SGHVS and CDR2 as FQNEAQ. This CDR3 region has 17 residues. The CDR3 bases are TGTGCCAGCAGCCCCCGAGCGACCACACAGGCGGAGGGCGAGCAGTACTTC. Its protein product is CASSPRATTQAEGEQYF.

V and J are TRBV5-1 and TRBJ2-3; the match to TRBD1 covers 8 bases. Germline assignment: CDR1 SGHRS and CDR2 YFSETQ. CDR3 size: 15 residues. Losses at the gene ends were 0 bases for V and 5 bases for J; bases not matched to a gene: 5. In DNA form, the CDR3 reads TGCGCCAGCAGCTTGGTGACAGGGGTTGGAGATACGCAGTATTTT. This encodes CASSLVTGVGDTQYF.